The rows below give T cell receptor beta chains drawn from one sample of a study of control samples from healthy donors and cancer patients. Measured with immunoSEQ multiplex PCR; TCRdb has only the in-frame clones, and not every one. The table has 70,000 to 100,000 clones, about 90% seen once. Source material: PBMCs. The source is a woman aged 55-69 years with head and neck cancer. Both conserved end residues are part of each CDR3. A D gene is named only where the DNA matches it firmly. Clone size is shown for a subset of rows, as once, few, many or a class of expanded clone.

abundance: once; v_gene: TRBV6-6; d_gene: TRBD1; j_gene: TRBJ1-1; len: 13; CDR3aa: CASTDRVNTEAFF; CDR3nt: TGTGCCAGCACGGACAGGGTTAACACTGAAGCTTTCTTT
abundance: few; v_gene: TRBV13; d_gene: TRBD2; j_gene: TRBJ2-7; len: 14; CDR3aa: CASSFREGPYEQYF; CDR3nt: TGTGCCAGCAGCTTCCGGGAGGGCCCCTACGAGCAGTACTTC
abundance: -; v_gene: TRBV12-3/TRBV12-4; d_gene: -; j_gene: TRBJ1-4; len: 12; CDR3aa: CASSLLVEKLFF; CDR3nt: TGTGCCAGCAGTTTATTGGTTGAAAAACTGTTTTTT
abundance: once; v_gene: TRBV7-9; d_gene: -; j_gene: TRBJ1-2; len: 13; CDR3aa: CASSRTGNHLYTF; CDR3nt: TGTGCCAGCAGTCGAACAGGGAACCACCTATACACCTTC
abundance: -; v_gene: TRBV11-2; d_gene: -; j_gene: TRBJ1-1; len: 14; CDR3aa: CASSPQPEVAEAFF; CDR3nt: TGTGCCAGCAGCCCGCAGCCAGAAGTCGCTGAAGCTTTCTTT
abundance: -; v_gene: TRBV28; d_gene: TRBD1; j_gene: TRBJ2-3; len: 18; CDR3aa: CASSPRVGTAIHTDTQYF; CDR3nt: TGTGCCAGCAGTCCTCGGGTCGGGACAGCGATCCACACAGATACGCAGTATTTT
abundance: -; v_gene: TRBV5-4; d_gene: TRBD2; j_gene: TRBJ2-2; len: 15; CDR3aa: CASRAGTRDTGELFF; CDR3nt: TGTGCCAGCAGGGCCGGGACTAGGGACACCGGGGAGCTGTTTTTT
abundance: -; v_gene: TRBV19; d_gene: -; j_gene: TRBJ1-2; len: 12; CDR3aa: CASRDTGWGYTF; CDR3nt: TGTGCCAGTCGGGACACCGGATGGGGCTACACCTTC
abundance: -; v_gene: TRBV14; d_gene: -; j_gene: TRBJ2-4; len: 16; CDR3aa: CASSMGLGVAKNIQYF; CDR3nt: TGTGCCAGCAGCATGGGACTCGGAGTAGCCAAAAACATTCAGTACTTC
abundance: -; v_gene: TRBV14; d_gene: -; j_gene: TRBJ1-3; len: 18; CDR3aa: CASSQSLGTFNSGNTIYF; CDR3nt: TGTGCCAGCAGCCAAAGCCTTGGGACGTTTAACTCTGGAAACACCATATATTTT
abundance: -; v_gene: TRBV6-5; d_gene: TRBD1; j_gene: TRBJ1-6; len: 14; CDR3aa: CASSRDRGRLDLHF; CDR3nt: TGTGCCAGCAGCAGGGACAGGGGACGCCTCGACCTCCACTTT
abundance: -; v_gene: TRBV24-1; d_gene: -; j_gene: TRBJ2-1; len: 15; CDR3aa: CATSDFGLGYNEQFF; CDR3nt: TGTGCCACCAGTGATTTCGGATTAGGGTACAATGAGCAGTTCTTC
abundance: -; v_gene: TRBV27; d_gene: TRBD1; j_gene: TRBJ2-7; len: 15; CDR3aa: CASSSRPGQEYEQYF; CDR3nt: TGTGCCAGCAGTTCACGACCGGGACAGGAGTACGAGCAGTACTTC
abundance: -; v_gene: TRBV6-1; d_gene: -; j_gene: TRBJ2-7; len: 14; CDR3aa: CASSYQGSGYEQYF; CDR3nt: TGTGCCAGCAGTTATCAAGGGAGCGGGTACGAGCAGTACTTC
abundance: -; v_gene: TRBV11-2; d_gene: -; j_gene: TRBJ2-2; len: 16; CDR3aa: CASSSYRGADTGELFF; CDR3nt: TGTGCCAGCAGCTCCTATCGGGGCGCGGACACCGGGGAGCTGTTTTTT
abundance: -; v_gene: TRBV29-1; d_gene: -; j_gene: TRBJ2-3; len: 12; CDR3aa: CSVEGGTDTQYF; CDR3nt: TGCAGCGTTGAAGGCGGAACAGATACGCAGTATTTT
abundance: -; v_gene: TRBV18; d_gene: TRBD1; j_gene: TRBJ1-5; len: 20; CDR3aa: CASSPRPGTGGSVSNQPQHF; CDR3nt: TGTGCCAGCTCACCTAGACCCGGGACAGGGGGCTCCGTAAGCAATCAGCCCCAGCATTTT
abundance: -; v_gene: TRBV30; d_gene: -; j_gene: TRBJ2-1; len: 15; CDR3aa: CAWSVTGPSYNEQFF; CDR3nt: TGTGCCTGGAGTGTCACGGGGCCCTCCTACAATGAGCAGTTCTTC
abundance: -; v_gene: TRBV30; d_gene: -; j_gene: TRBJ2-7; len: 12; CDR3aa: CAWGASSYEQYF; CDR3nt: TGTGCCTGGGGTGCTAGCTCCTACGAGCAGTACTTC
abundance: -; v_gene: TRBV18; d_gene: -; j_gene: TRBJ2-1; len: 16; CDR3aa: CASSPGMIAAYNEQFF; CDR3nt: TGTGCCAGCTCACCAGGGATGATAGCGGCCTACAATGAGCAGTTCTTC
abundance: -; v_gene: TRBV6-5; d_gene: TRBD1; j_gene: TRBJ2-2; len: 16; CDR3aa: CASSYRPGQGSGELFF; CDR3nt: TGTGCCAGCAGTTACCGTCCGGGACAGGGGTCCGGGGAGCTGTTTTTT
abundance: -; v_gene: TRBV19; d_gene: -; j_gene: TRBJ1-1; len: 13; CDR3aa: CASSINSATEAFF; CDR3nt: TGTGCCAGTAGTATCAACAGTGCCACTGAAGCTTTCTTT
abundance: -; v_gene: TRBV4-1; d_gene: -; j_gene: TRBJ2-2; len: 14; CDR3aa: CASSQNPNTGELFF; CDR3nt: TGCGCCAGCAGCCAAAACCCTAACACCGGGGAGCTGTTTTTT
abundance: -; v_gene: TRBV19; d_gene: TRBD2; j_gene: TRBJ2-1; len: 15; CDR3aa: CASSPASGIYNEQFF; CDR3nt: TGTGCCAGTAGTCCGGCTAGCGGGATCTACAATGAGCAGTTCTTC
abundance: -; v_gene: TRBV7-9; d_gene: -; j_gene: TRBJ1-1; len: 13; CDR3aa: CASSKGGDREAFF; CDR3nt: TGTGCCAGCAGCAAAGGTGGGGACCGGGAAGCTTTCTTT
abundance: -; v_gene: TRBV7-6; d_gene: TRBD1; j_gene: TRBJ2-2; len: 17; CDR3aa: CASSLRSGTGNTGELFF; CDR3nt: TGTGCCAGCAGCTTGAGATCCGGGACAGGAAACACCGGGGAGCTGTTTTTT
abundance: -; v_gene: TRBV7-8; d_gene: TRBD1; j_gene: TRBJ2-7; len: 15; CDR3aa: CASSPRQGGGYEQYF; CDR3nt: TGTGCCAGCAGCCCTCGACAGGGCGGAGGTTACGAGCAGTACTTC
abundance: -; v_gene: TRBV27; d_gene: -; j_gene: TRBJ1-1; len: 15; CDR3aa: CASRHLTLGNTEAFF; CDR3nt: TGTGCCTCGCGACACTTAACGTTGGGGAACACTGAAGCTTTCTTT
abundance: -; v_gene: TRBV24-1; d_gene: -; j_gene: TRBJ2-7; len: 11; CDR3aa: CATSDRAEQYF; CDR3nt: TGTGCCACCAGTGACAGGGCCGAGCAGTACTTC
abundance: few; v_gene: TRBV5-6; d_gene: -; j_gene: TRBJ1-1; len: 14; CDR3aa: CASSQGQMNTEAFF; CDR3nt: TGTGCCAGCAGCCAGGGACAAATGAACACTGAAGCTTTCTTT
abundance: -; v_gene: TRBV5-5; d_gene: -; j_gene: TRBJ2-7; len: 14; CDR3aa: CASSSPRSGYEQYF; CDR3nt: TGTGCCAGCAGCTCGCCTCGGTCGGGCTACGAGCAGTACTTC
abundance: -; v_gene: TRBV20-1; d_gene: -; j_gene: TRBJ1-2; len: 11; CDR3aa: CSAGGQYGYTF; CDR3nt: TGCAGTGCTGGCGGACAGTATGGCTACACCTTC
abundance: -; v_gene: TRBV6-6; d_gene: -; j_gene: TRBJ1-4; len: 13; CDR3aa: CASSGRVYEKLFF; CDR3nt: TGTGCCAGCAGTGGACGGGTTTATGAAAAACTGTTTTTT
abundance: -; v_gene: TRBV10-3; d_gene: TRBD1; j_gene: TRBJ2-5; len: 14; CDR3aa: CAIRLGQGVETQYF; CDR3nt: TGTGCCATCAGACTAGGACAGGGAGTAGAGACCCAGTACTTC
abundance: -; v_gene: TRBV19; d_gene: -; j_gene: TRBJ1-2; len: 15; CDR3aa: CASKRAGDLNYGYTF; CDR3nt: TGTGCCAGCAAACGCGCAGGGGACCTGAACTATGGCTACACCTTC
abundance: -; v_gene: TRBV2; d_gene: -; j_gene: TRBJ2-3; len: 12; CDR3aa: CASSGGADTQYF; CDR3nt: TGTGCCAGCAGTGGAGGAGCAGATACGCAGTATTTT
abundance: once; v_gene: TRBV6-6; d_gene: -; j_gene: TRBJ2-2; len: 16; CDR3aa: CASSFGTYMNTGELFF; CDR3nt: TGTGCCAGCAGTTTCGGGACTTATATGAACACCGGGGAGCTGTTTTTT
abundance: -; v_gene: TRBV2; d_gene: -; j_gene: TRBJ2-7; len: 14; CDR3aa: CASRGRPTSYEQYF; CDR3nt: TGTGCCAGCAGGGGCAGACCTACCTCCTACGAGCAGTACTTC
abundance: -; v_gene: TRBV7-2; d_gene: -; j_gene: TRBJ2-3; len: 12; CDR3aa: CASSRDTDTQYF; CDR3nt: TGTGCCAGCAGCAGAGACACAGATACGCAGTATTTT